This T cell receptor (beta chain) comes out of a study of T-cell reconstitution after alpha-beta-depleted transplantation in children. This clonotype occurred a few times. CDR1 DFQATT and CDR2 SNEGSKA come from the germline V gene (reference sequence). The CDR3 spans 12 residues. Preparing the TCRbeta library involved the use of unique molecular identifiers. TCRdb re-derived calls from the PCR reads in MiXCR, one entry per CDR3 protein. Among about 980,000 distinct CDR3 sequences listed, around 30% were seen once. Specimen: PBMCs, mostly from graft donor cells, collected 360 days after TCRalphabeta/CD19-depleted stem cell transplant. The chain uses TRBV20-1 and TRBJ2-5; 7 bases fit TRBD2. This receptor was obtained from a boy in the first two years of life who had a stem cell transplant for SCID, so the T cells may come from the graft donor. The CDR3 DNA follows: TGCAGGACTTGGGGACTACGGGAGACCCAGTACTTC. Encoded protein: CRTWGLRETQYF.